These 4 T cell receptor beta chains were all obtained from the same sample, sequenced in a study of blood T cell repertoires in COVID-19. Clones were sequenced by immunoSEQ multiplex PCR, and TCRdb holds only the in-frame ones, with some missing. The sample lists under 300,000 clones, over 80% occurring once. Sequenced input: PBMCs or T cells enriched from blood (not recorded which). All receptors come from a woman between 35 and 50 years old who had been exposed to COVID-19.

This clone was observed a single time. The V and J genes are TRBV5-1 and TRBJ1-6; 7 positions agree with TRBD1. Germline CDR1 and CDR2: SGHRS and YFSETQ. The CDR3 has 16 amino acids. V trimming: 8 bases; J trimming: 0 bases; junction bases outside the gene matches: 8. The DNA for the CDR3 is TGCGCCAGTAGAACAGGGGTAAGCTCCTATAATTCACCCCTCCACTTT. Encoded protein: CASRTGVSSYNSPLHF.

The chain is built from TRBV2 and TRBJ1-6; 7 bases line up with TRBD1. The V gene end was trimmed by 8 bases and the J gene end by 5 bases; junction bases not matched to a gene: 6. Germline CDR1 and CDR2: SNHLY and FYNNEI. The CDR3 covers 14 residues. CDR3 nucleotides: TGTGCCAGCGACCAAACAGGGGATAATTCACCCCTCCACTTT. Translating it yields CASDQTGDNSPLHF.

V and J are TRBV2 and TRBJ1-2, with TRBD1 identical over 8 bases. The CDR3 consists of 15 residues. With 6 bases clipped from V and 5 bases from J, the junction kept 11 bases outside the gene matches. Germline-derived CDR1 and CDR2 are SNHLY and FYNNEI. This chain's CDR3 is CASSFRQGPPYGYTF. CDR3 DNA sequence: TGTGCCAGCAGCTTTAGACAGGGGCCGCCTTATGGCTACACCTTC.

The V gene is TRBV27, the J gene TRBJ2-7, with 13 bases that match TRBD2. Trimming took 5 bases from V and 4 from J; bases not matched to a gene: 5. The CDR3 sequence is 15 residues long. Germline CDR1 MNHEY, CDR2 SMNVEV (reference sequence). CDR3 in amino acids: CASSPGTSGAYEQYF. In nucleotides, the CDR3 is TGTGCCAGCAGTCCCGGGACTAGCGGGGCATACGAGCAGTACTTC.